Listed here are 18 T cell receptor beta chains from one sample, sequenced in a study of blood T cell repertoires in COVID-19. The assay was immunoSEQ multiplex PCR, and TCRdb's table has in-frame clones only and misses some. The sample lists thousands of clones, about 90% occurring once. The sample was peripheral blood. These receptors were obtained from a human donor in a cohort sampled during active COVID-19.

The CDR3 nucleotides are TGCGCCAGCAGCCACAACAGGGGAAACCAGCCCCAGCATTTT. Its translation is CASSHNRGNQPQHF. This chain uses TRBV4-1 with TRBJ1-5; 7 bases map to TRBD1. Germline CDR1 and CDR2: MGHRA and YSYEKL. The CDR3 has 14 residues. V lost 3 bases and J lost 7; bases outside the gene matches: 6.

For the CDR3, the DNA is TGCGCCAGCAGCCACCCGGGGCTAGCGGATGAGACCCAGTACTTC. Translation gives CASSHPGLADETQYF. The V call is TRBV4-1, the J call TRBJ2-5; 7 bases match TRBD2. Trimming removed 3 bases from V and 5 bases from J; junction bases left unmatched: 9. The CDR3 sequence is 15 residues long. Germline CDR1 MGHRA, CDR2 YSYEKL.

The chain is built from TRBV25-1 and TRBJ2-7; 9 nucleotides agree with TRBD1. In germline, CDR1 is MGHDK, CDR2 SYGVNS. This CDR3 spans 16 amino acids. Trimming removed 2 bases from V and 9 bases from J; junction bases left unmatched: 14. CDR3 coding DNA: TGTGCCAGCAGTGAACCGCCCCCCCGGGACAGGGCGGGGCAGTACTTC. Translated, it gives CASSEPPPRDRAGQYF.

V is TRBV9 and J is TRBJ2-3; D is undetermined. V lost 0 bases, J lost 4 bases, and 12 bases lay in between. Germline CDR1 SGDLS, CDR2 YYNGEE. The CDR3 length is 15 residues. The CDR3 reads CASSVGLVSADTQYF. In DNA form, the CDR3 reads TGTGCCAGCAGCGTAGGTTTAGTCTCGGCAGATACGCAGTATTTT.

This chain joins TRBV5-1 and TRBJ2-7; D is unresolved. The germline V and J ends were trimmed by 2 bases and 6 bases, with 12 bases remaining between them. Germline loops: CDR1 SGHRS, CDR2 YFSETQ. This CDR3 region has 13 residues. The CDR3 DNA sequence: TGCGCCAGCAGCTTTCGAAACACGGGCGAGCAGTACTTC. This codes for CASSFRNTGEQYF.

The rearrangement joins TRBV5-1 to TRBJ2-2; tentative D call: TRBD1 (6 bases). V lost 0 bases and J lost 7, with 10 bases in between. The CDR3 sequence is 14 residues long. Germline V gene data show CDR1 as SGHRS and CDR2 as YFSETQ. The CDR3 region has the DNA TGCGCCAGCAGCTTGGTGGGGGCAAACGGGGAGCTGTTTTTT. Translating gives CASSLVGANGELFF.

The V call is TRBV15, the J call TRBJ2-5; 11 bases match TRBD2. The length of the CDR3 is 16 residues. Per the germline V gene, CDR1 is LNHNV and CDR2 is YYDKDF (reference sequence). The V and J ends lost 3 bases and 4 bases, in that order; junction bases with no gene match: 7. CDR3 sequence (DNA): TGTGCCACCAGCAGGGGGGAGACTAGCGGGACAGAGACCCAGTACTTC. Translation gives CATSRGETSGTETQYF.

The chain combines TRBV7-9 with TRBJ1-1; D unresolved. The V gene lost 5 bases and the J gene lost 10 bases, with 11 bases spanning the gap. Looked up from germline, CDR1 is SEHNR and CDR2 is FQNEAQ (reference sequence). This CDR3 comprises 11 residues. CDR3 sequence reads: CASSLRPGAFF. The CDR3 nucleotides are TGTGCCAGCAGCCTCCGCCCGGGAGCTTTCTTT. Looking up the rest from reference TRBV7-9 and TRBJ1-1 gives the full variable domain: DTGVSQNPRHKITKRGQNVTFRCDPISEHNRLYWYRQTLGQGPEFLTYFQNEAQLEKSRLLSDRFSAERPKGSFSTLEIQRTEQGDSAMYLCASSLRPGAFFGQGTRLTVV.

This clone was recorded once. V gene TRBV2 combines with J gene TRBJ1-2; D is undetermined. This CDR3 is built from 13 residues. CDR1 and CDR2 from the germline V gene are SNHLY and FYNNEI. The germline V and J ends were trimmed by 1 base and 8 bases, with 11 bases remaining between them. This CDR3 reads CASSEVAGMGYTF. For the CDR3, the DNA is TGTGCCAGCAGTGAAGTTGCGGGGATGGGCTACACCTTC.

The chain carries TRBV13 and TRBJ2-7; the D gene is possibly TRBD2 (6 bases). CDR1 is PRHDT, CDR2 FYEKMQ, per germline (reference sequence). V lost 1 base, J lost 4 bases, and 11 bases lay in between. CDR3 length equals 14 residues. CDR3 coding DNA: TGTGCCAGCAGCTTAGCGGGAGCGGTATACGAGCAGTACTTC. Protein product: CASSLAGAVYEQYF.

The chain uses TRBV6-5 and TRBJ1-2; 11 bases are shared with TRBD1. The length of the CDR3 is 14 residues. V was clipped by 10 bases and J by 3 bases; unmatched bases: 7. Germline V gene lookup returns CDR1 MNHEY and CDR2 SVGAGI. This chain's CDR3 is CATSRDRGYYGYTF. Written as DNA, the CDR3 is TGTGCCACCTCTAGGGACAGGGGGTACTATGGCTACACCTTC.

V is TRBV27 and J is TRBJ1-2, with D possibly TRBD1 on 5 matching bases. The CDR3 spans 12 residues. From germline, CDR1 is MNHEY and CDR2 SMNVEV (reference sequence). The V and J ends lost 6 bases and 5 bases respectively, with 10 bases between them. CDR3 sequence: CASRDGGYGYTF. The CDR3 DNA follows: TGTGCCAGCAGGGACGGGGGGTATGGCTACACCTTC.

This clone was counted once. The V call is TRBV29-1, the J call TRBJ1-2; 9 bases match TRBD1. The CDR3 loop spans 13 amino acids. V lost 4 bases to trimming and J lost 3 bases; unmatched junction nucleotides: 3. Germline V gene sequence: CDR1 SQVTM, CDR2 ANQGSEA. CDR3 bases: TGCAGCGTTGCCGGGACAGGGCACTATGGCTACACCTTC. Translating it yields CSVAGTGHYGYTF.

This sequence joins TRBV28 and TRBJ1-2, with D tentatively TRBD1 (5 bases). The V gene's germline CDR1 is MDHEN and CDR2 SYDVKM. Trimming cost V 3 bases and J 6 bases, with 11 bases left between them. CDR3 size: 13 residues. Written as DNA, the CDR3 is TGTGCCAGCAGTTTTCGGAGGGGCGATGGCTACACCTTC. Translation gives CASSFRRGDGYTF.

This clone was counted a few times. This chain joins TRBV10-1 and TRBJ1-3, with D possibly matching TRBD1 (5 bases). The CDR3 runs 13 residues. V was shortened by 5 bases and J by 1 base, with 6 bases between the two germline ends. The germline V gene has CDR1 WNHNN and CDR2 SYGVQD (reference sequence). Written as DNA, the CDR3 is TGCGCCAGCAGTACAGGTTCTGGAAACACCATATATTTT. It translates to CASSTGSGNTIYF.

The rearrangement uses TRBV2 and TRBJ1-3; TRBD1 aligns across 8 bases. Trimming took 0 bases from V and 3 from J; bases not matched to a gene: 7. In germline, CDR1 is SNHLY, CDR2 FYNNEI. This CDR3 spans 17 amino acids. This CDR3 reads CASSEASETGVGNTIYF. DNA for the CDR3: TGTGCCAGCAGTGAAGCTTCCGAGACAGGGGTTGGAAACACCATATATTTT.

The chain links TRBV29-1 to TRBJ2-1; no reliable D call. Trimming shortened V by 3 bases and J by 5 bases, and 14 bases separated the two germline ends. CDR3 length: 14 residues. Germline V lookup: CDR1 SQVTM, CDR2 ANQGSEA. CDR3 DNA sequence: TGCAGCGTTGACGGAATGGGCTTTAACAATGAGCAGTTCTTC. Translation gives CSVDGMGFNNEQFF.

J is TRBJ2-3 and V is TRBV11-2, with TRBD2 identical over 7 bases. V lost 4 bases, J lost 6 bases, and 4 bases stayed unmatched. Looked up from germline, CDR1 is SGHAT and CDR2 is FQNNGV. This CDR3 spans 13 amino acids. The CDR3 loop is CASSSLLADTQYF. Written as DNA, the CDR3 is TGTGCCAGCAGCTCGCTACTAGCGGATACGCAGTATTTT.